This T cell receptor beta chain derives from a study of CD8+CD57+ T cells in acquired aplastic anemia. Study results and limitations: Patients did not significantly differ from controls in CD8+ Simpson's diversity.

The V and J ends lost 8 bases and 1 base, in that order; junction bases with no gene match: 6. The CDR3 sequence is 14 residues long. Germline V gene data show CDR1 as MGHDK and CDR2 as SYGVNS. About this clonotype itself: Its specificity is unknown.

Profiling that covered TCR beta VDJ and CDR3 relied on genomic DNA as its template. TCRdb passed the reads through MiXCR, listing each CDR3 protein once. The sample has about 160,000 distinct CDR3 sequences, just under 45% seen once. The material sequenced was sorted CD4+, CD8+, or CD8+CD57+ T cells (not recorded which) from PBMCs. The chain recombines TRBV25-1 with TRBJ1-2; 8 bases fit TRBD1. The sequence was collected from a human donor in good health. CDR3 in DNA: TGTGCCAGCCGCGGACAGGGACTTAACTATGGCTACACCTTC. Its protein product is CASRGQGLNYGYTF.